This record looks at one T cell receptor beta chain sequence and its context. Its antigen remains unknown. Researchers took RNA transcripts and amplified the TCR beta CDR3 regions from them. Primed by the HTBI set, a first-round RT-PCR was run on the TCR CDR3. One entry per CDR3 protein, called by TCRdb with MiXCR from the multiplex PCR reads. The sample includes 600,000 to 650,000 distinct CDR3 sequences, under 25% seen only once; the top ten take around a third. Trimming stripped 5 bases from V and 0 bases from J, with 19 bases between. CDR1 and CDR2 (germline): MDHEN, SYDVKM. CDR3 size: 18 residues. The sample belongs to a study of T cells in Graves' hyperthyroidism and ophthalmopathy. Study background: Peripheral blood sampling occurred at initial diagnosis, before any treatment.

Findings of the study overall: Ophthalmopathy was model-predicted a median about 6 months pre-onset.

Sequencing input: blood. The receptor comes from a man between 25 and 39 years old with Graves' ophthalmopathy. The rearrangement joins TRBV28 to TRBJ1-4; D gene unclear. This chain's CDR3 is CASSRRPGWASTNEKLFF. The CDR3 DNA follows: TGTGCCAGCAGTCGTCGGCCGGGATGGGCCTCAACTAATGAAAAACTGTTTTTT. Supplemented by reference TRBV28 and TRBJ1-4, the full variable domain reads DVKVTQSSRYLVKRTGEKVFLECVQDMDHENMFWYRQDPGLGLRLIYFSYDVKMKEKGDIPEGYSVSREKKERFSLILESASTNQTSMYLCASSRRPGWASTNEKLFFGSGTQLSVL.